This TCR beta chain derives from a study of T cell responses to AZD1222 COVID-19 vaccine. General observations from the study: Repertoires were obtained only post-peak T cell response.

Here immunoSEQ multiplex PCR was the method, and the copy in TCRdb shows in-frame clones only, minus some. This table holds under 150,000 clones, 92% found once. Worth noting for this clone: The target antigen is unknown. An end of the junction differs from the germline gene, which may be a read error.

The germline V gene encodes CDR1 LGHDT and CDR2 YNNKEL (reference sequence). The CDR3 contains 12 residues. This clonotype was sampled from an adult in good health. The chain combines TRBV3-1 (or the pseudogene TRBV3-2) with TRBJ2-7; TRBD2 aligns across 7 bases. Sequenced here: peripheral blood, sampled on day 0 of AZD1222 vaccination. The CDR3 spells CASSQGERGRDF. CDR3 DNA: TGTGCCAGCAGCCAAGGGGAGCGGGGCCGGGACTTC.